The 3 T cell receptor beta chains below were found in one sample sequenced in a study of T-cell reconstitution after alpha-beta-depleted transplantation in children. Preparation of the TCRbeta library used unique molecular identifiers. TCRdb re-called the PCR reads with MiXCR, one entry per CDR3 protein. The sample includes roughly 220,000 distinct CDR3 sequences, around 7.7% seen only once; the top ten take 35% to 40%. Specimen: PBMCs, mostly from graft donor cells, collected 360 days after TCRalphabeta/CD19-depleted stem cell transplant. The receptors come from a male patient aged 2 to 9 who had a stem cell transplant for acute myeloid leukemia, so the T cells may come from the graft donor.

This clonotype was seen only a few times. CDR3 DNA sequence: TGTGCCAGCAGTTTGCTTCGAGGGTATGGCTACACCTTC. Its protein product is CASSLLRGYGYTF. V is TRBV12-3 or TRBV12-4 and J is TRBJ1-2; no firm D call. Trimming took off 3 bases at V and 5 bases at J, with 10 bases between the two ends. This CDR3 region has 13 residues.

The sample holds a few counts of this clonotype. The CDR3 nucleotides are TGTGCCAGTGCAACAGGGGCCTTGCCACCCTATGGCTACACCTTC. Residues: CASATGALPPYGYTF. This chain links TRBV27 with TRBJ1-2; 7 bases are a match to TRBD1. Per the germline V gene, CDR1 is MNHEY and CDR2 is SMNVEV (reference sequence). There are 15 residues in the CDR3. After removal of 9 bases from V and 4 bases from J, the junction contained 14 bases not matched to a gene.

V usage is TRBV10-3 and J usage is TRBJ2-7; 11 nucleotides agree with TRBD2. The J segment lost 1 base and the V segment lost 6 bases, leaving 8 bases of the junction unmatched. The CDR3 spans 16 residues. Germline loops: CDR1 ENHRY, CDR2 SYGVKD. The CDR3 region has the DNA TGTGCCATCAGGGCCGTCACTAGCGGGAGTTCCTACGAGCAGTACTTC. Translating gives CAIRAVTSGSSYEQYF.